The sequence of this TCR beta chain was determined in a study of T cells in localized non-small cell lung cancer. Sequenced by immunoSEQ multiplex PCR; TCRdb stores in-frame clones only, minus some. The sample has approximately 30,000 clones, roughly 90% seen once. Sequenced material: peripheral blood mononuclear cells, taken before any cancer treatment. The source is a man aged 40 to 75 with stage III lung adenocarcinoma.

CDR3 sequence reads: CASRGGSETQYF. DNA of the CDR3: TGTGCCAGCAGGGGGGGGTCGGAGACCCAGTACTTC. V gene TRBV6-5 combines with J gene TRBJ2-5, with 7 bases lining up with TRBD2. CDR1 MNHEY and CDR2 SVGAGI come from the germline V gene. After removal of 6 bases from V and 5 bases from J, the junction contained 3 bases not matched to a gene. The CDR3 extends over 12 amino acids.